The clone carrying this T cell receptor (beta chain) turned up a few times. Its antigen is unidentified. The CDR3 has 11 amino acids. Germline lookup yields CDR1 DFQATT and CDR2 SNEGSKA (reference sequence). V dropped 8 bases and J dropped 6; count of bases not matched to a gene: 3. The entry originates in a study of lymphopenia after photon versus proton radiotherapy. Findings and caveats of the study: Survival link was tested only in deceased patients; proton benefit remains a possibility. Under photons, naive T cells and diversity fell while effector/memory populations rose. After the lymphocyte nadir, photon-treated repertoires showed oligoclonal expansion, especially of CD8+ Temra cells.

Libraries were prepared by immunoSEQ multiplex PCR; TCRdb keeps only in-frame clonotypes and omits some of them. This table holds approximately 22,000 clones, 70% to 85% found once. The sequences come from peripheral blood, collected from a patient treated with proton-based radiotherapy. This sequence joins TRBV20-1 and TRBJ2-3; 9 bases fit TRBD2. This TCR was sampled from a woman aged 65 to 85 with pancreatic cancer. Here the CDR3 DNA reads TGCAGTATAGCGGGAGCCGATACGCAGTATTTT. It translates to CSIAGADTQYF.